The sequence of this TCR beta chain was determined in a study of CD8+ T cells in alopecia areata. The CDR3 is 9 residues long. Germline loops: CDR1 MDHEN, CDR2 SYDVKM. There are a few counts of this clone. An end of the junction does not agree with germline; a read error may underlie this. Following extraction, RNA underwent reverse transcription to cDNA, which served as the sequencing template. Repertoires were generated with immunoSEQ multiplex PCR, while TCRdb's copy carries only in-frame clones and drops some. The sample lists 80,000 to 100,000 clones, around 38% occurring once. The sequenced material came from CD4+ T cells sorted from blood. This sequence originates from a human donor with alopecia areata. V gene TRBV28 combines with J gene TRBJ2-7; D is undetermined. The CDR3 bases are TGCGGAAACTACTACGAGCAGTACTTC. Residues: CGNYYEQYF.